These T cell receptor beta chains were read from a single sample in a study of blood T cell repertoires in COVID-19. Here immunoSEQ multiplex PCR was the method, and the copy in TCRdb shows in-frame clones only, minus some. The table includes approximately 160,000 clones, 80% to 90% detected once. The specimen was PBMCs or T cells enriched from blood (not recorded which). The receptor source for this set is a woman between 50 and 59 years old who had recovered from COVID-19. CDR3s include the opening cysteine and the closing phenylalanine or tryptophan.

>TRBJ2-6|TRBV19
CASRQASGANVLTF
>TRBJ1-1|TRBV7-2
CASSPLQGRNTEAFF
>TRBJ1-2|TRBV7-2
CASSLAQGRYYGYTF
>TRBJ2-5|TRBV19
CATGGGTQYF
>TRBJ2-6|TRBV24-1
CATSAGTGAGANVLTF
>TRBJ2-5|TRBV3-1/TRBV3-2
CASSQEGTNQETQYF
>TRBJ1-1|TRBV9
CASSVGGQGALNTEAFF
>TRBJ1-3|TRBV5-3
CARSLGKDTGNTIYF
>TRBJ1-6|TRBV5-1
CASKQGNNSPLHF
>TRBJ1-2|TRBV4-1
CASSQGTVGYTF
>TRBJ2-1|TRBV18
CASSPTSGGYNEQFF
>TRBJ2-1|TRBV5-1
CARSLAGERYNEQFF
>TRBJ1-1|TRBV5-1
CASSFEGGTAFF
>TRBJ2-3|TRBV7-2
CASSLWPGYTDTQYF
>TRBJ2-2|TRBV28
CASRDYRSGRADTGELFF
>TRBJ1-1|TRBV3-1/TRBV3-2
CASSRQKNTEAFF
>TRBJ2-3|TRBV27
CASSSRGSTDTQYF
>TRBJ1-3|TRBV3-1/TRBV3-2
CASSQETGAGNTIYF
>TRBJ2-7|TRBV28
CATFSGGASYEQYF
>TRBJ2-7|TRBV29-1
CSARGDTSGAYEQYF
>TRBJ1-1|TRBV11-3
CASKPQGNTEAFF
>TRBJ1-1|TRBV5-4
CASSPTTAQNTEAFF
>TRBJ1-3|TRBV5-6
CASSLRGNTIYF
>TRBJ1-1|TRBV7-2
CASSPQRENTEAFF
>TRBJ2-7|TRBV3-1/TRBV3-2
CASSQLRDRGREQYF
>TRBJ1-2|TRBV4-3
CASSQPWTGDGYTF
>TRBJ1-4|TRBV27
CASSGVDRVREKLFF
>TRBJ2-7|TRBV12-3/TRBV12-4
CASSTGKLYEQYF
>TRBJ2-1|TRBV7-2
CASSILNRPNEQFF
>TRBJ2-5|TRBV5-6
CASSLGPEQETQYF
>TRBJ2-7|TRBV29-1
CSVKRPGQGRYEQYF
>TRBJ1-1|TRBV5-1
CASSLIGTEMNTEAFF
>TRBJ2-5|TRBV9
CASTPGGGSQETQYF
>TRBJ1-6|TRBV6-5
CASSRTRDRDSPLHF
>TRBJ2-2|TRBV11-3
CASSSGLVWELFF
>TRBJ2-1|TRBV20-1
CSVNSRSSGFF
>TRBJ2-7|TRBV7-2
CATRPGLTSYEQYF
>TRBJ1-1|TRBV5-4
CASSLDRVGTEAFF
>TRBJ2-1|TRBV5-4
CASSLKTGPHNEQFF
>TRBJ1-1|TRBV9
CASSPSGRLWAEAFF
>TRBJ2-3|TRBV27
CASSFVGQGTDTQYF
>TRBJ1-1|TRBV6-5
CAANRDIDTEAFF
>TRBJ1-1|TRBV5-4
CASSNPGGAGSLSFF
>TRBJ1-2|TRBV3-1/TRBV3-2
CASSQPGRSGYTF
>TRBJ2-1|TRBV6-1
CASSATAQLAGVNEQFF
>TRBJ1-4|TRBV12-3/TRBV12-4
CASSLGTGKLFF
>TRBJ2-7|TRBV12-5
CASGRDSSYEQYF
>TRBJ2-2|TRBV6-5
CASRAGGSGELFF
>TRBJ1-5|TRBV3-1/TRBV3-2
CASSQDPPGQGSNQPQHF
>TRBJ2-5|TRBV7-3
CASSLNPPAGTETQYF
>TRBJ1-1|TRBV20-1
CSASGGAMNTEAFF
>TRBJ1-1|TRBV29-1
CSVEVFRGGKNTEAFF
>TRBJ1-1|TRBV2
CASSVMETPRTEAFF
>TRBJ2-3|TRBV19
CASQVTSAEGDTQYF
>TRBJ2-2|TRBV11-3
CASSLDQGGAGELFF
>TRBJ1-1|TRBV7-8
CASSVRQLNTEAFF
>TRBJ2-2|TRBV6-5
CAILPDRGWTGELFF
>TRBJ2-1|TRBV7-3
CASSTSGGSYNEQFF
>TRBJ2-2|TRBV24-1
CATSDVTSGSLGTGELFF